Following are 9 T cell receptor beta chains from one sample sequenced in a study of T cells expressing NK-cell markers (dated by TCRdb to about 2020). Preparation of the library involved 5' RACE. TCRdb lists the instrument as Illumina HiSeq 2000. TCRdb reprocessed the reads and provides one entry for every CDR3 protein sequence; no DNA is given. The table for this sample records fewer than 200,000 distinct CDR3 sequences. Clones ranked in the top ten supply approximately 17% of the sample. Material for sequencing was blood T cells: a sorted CD56 or NKG2C T cell subset, CD4+ or CD8+ T cells, or bulk PBMC T cells (not recorded which). The receptors originated from a woman between 18 and 70 years old in good health.

The chain employs TRBV20-1 and TRBJ1-1; TCRdb's D gene call, TRBD1, goes unchecked for lack of DNA. The CDR3 is 13 residues long. Germline CDR1 is DFQATT and CDR2 is SNEGSKA (reference sequence). This CDR3 is CSASHWDGTEAFF.

The genes are TRBV10-3 and TRBJ1-5; without DNA, the TCRdb call of TRBD1 cannot be checked. Germline-derived CDR1 and CDR2 are ENHRY and SYGVKD. There are 13 residues in the CDR3. CDR3 sequence reads: CAITQGAGFAQHF.

The chain has TRBV3-1 and TRBJ2-7; TCRdb picks TRBD1, but there is no DNA to check that call. The CDR3 is 14 residues long. Germline V lookup: CDR1 LGHDT, CDR2 YNNKEL (reference sequence). The CDR3 sequence is CASSQGGHGYEQYF.

V gene TRBV5-1 combines with J gene TRBJ1-2. The CDR3 is made up of 16 amino acids. In germline, CDR1 is SGHRS, CDR2 YFSETQ. This CDR3 is CASSLGPGSSNYGYTF.

This rearrangement joins TRBV11-1 to TRBJ1-5; TCRdb designates TRBD1, a call that cannot be tested without DNA. Germline lookup yields CDR1 SGHAT and CDR2 FQDESV (reference sequence). This CDR3 is built from 19 residues. The CDR3 spells CASSWGTGDPTRECQPQHF.

The chain links TRBV29-1 to TRBJ2-3; TCRdb reports TRBD2, a call that lacks DNA to check it against. The CDR3 loop spans 15 amino acids. CDR1 is SQVTM, CDR2 ANQGSEA, per germline. CDR3 in amino acids: CSAGSGSMSTDTQYF.

The chain carries TRBV30 and TRBJ2-1; lacking DNA, the TRBD2 call made by TCRdb goes unchecked. Germline V CDR1 and CDR2: GTSNPN, SVGIG (reference sequence). The CDR3 runs 15 residues. This chain's CDR3 is CAWSIDLAGYNEQFF.

The chain has TRBV18 and TRBJ2-1; TCRdb designates TRBD1, a call that cannot be tested without DNA. The CDR3 spans 15 residues. Germline V gene sequence: CDR1 KGHSH, CDR2 LQKENI. CDR3 sequence: CASSSLSGPPKEQFF.

The chain is built from TRBV4-2 and TRBJ2-7. Per germline, CDR1 LGHNA and CDR2 YNFKEQ. The CDR3 has 15 residues. CDR3 protein: CASSQDRALYYEQYF.